These 20 T cell receptor beta chains were sequenced from one sample in a study of vaccination and CD4 T cells after COVID-19. Cultured CD4+ T cell DNA underwent sequencing with the Oncomine TCR Beta short-read assay. TCRdb fed the PCR reads into MiXCR, producing one record per CDR3 protein. The sample contains fewer than 25,000 distinct CDR3 sequences, about 44% of which appear only once. These TCRs are of unknown antigen specificity. As for treatment: roughly 10-day PBMC culture with coronavirus spike peptide pools or control peptides (ViraFEST assay). The sample taken for sequencing was CD4+ T cells from blood, cultured in vitro. The receptors originated from a human donor who had recovered from COVID-19.

J is TRBJ2-7 and V is TRBV6-1; 9 nucleotides agree with TRBD1. V lost 6 bases and J lost 3; bases outside the gene matches: 6. Per the germline V gene, CDR1 is MNHNS and CDR2 is SASEGT. This CDR3 is built from 14 residues. The CDR3 reads CASRWDRVHYEQYF. The DNA of the CDR3 is TGTGCCAGCAGGTGGGACAGGGTACACTACGAGCAGTACTTC.

This clonotype was found a few times. This chain links TRBV7-9 with TRBJ1-2; 10 bases map to TRBD1. Germline assignment: CDR1 SEHNR and CDR2 FQNEAQ (reference sequence). This CDR3 spans 15 amino acids. J lost 8 bases, V lost 5 bases, and 11 bases had no gene match. Here the CDR3 reads CASSPARQGAEGYTF. In DNA, the CDR3 is TGTGCCAGCAGCCCTGCGAGACAGGGGGCGGAGGGCTACACCTTC. Filled out from reference TRBV7-9 and TRBJ1-2, the complete variable domain reads DTGVSQNPRHKITKRGQNVTFRCDPISEHNRLYWYRQTLGQGPEFLTYFQNEAQLEKSRLLSDRFSAERPKGSFSTLEIQRTEQGDSAMYLCASSPARQGAEGYTFGSGTRLTVV.

The chain couples TRBV11-1 to TRBJ2-5; no definite D call. Germline CDR1 is SGHAT and CDR2 is FQDESV (reference sequence). The CDR3 is 16 amino acids. Trimming took 4 bases from V and 2 from J, leaving 17 bases between them. The CDR3 is CASSYRRGQVQETQYF. The CDR3 nucleotides are TGTGCCAGCAGCTACAGACGTGGGCAGGTTCAAGAGACCCAGTACTTC.

In this sample, this clonotype turned up a few times. The chain recombines TRBV12-3 or TRBV12-4 with TRBJ1-1, with D hard to call. CDR3 length: 13 residues. V was cut by 3 bases and J by 2 bases, with 7 bases left in between. The CDR3 DNA is TGTGCCAGCAGTTTGATGGGTAACACTGAAGCTTTCTTT. It yields the protein CASSLMGNTEAFF.

The chain employs TRBV20-1 and TRBJ1-1; D not resolved. Trimming removed 2 bases from V and 1 base from J, with 8 bases in between. This CDR3 spans 13 amino acids. The germline gives CDR1 DFQATT, CDR2 SNEGSKA (reference sequence). DNA of the CDR3: TGCAGTGCTAGACCCCCGGCGAACACTGAAGCTTTCTTT. Protein product: CSARPPANTEAFF.

This chain connects TRBV25-1 to TRBJ2-1; 10 bases are a match to TRBD2. The CDR3 is 17 amino acids. The V segment lost 2 bases and the J segment 7 bases; nucleotides outside the gene matches: 11. Germline V lookup: CDR1 MGHDK, CDR2 SYGVNS. In nucleotides, the CDR3 is TGTGCCAGCAGTGAAATTTACGGGACTAGCGTACATAATGAGCAGTTCTTC. This codes for CASSEIYGTSVHNEQFF.

The rearrangement links TRBV11-2 to TRBJ2-2; D is unclear. The CDR3 contains 15 residues. Per germline, CDR1 SGHAT and CDR2 FQNNGV. Trimming took 5 bases from V and 0 from J, leaving 10 bases between them. CDR3 loop: CASSQQAANTGELFF. DNA of the CDR3: TGTGCCAGCAGCCAGCAGGCCGCGAACACCGGGGAGCTGTTTTTT.

Only a few counts were recorded for this clonotype. V is TRBV15 and J is TRBJ1-5; D possibly corresponds to TRBD1 (5 bases). Trimming removed 0 bases from V and 5 bases from J, with 17 bases in between. Germline loops: CDR1 LNHNV, CDR2 YYDKDF (reference sequence). CDR3 size: 17 residues. CDR3 nucleotide sequence: TGTGCCACCAGCAGAGATCTCTGGAGGGACGGGTATCAGCCCCAGCATTTT. Translation gives CATSRDLWRDGYQPQHF.

This clonotype came up a few times. The chain has TRBV19 and TRBJ1-5, with TRBD1 matching over 7 bases. Germline CDR1 reads LNHDA; CDR2 reads SQIVND (reference sequence). Unmatched junction bases numbered 9, after V lost 4 bases and J lost 0 bases. The CDR3 consists of 17 residues. The CDR3 region is CASSTGTASNSNQPQHF. In nucleotides, the CDR3 is TGTGCCAGTAGTACGGGGACAGCTAGTAATAGCAATCAGCCCCAGCATTTT.

V usage is TRBV5-1 and J usage is TRBJ1-1; D not certain. CDR1 is SGHRS and CDR2 is YFSETQ in the germline V gene. This CDR3 comprises 15 residues. Trimming left V 1 base short and J 0 bases short, with 10 bases between. The CDR3 DNA reads TGCGCCAGCAGCTTGAGTAGCCCCATGAACACTGAAGCTTTCTTT. Translating gives CASSLSSPMNTEAFF.

This clonotype showed up just once. This sequence joins TRBV10-3 and TRBJ2-1, with D maybe TRBD2 (5 bases). Trimming cost V 0 bases and J 2 bases, with 5 bases left between them. The CDR3 spans 14 residues. Germline V gene sequence: CDR1 ENHRY, CDR2 SYGVKD. The CDR3 reads CAISESEAYNEQFF. CDR3 in DNA: TGTGCCATCAGTGAGTCGGAGGCCTACAATGAGCAGTTCTTC.

This clonotype was counted only a few times. The chain links TRBV24-1 to TRBJ2-2, with unresolved D. V lost 3 bases and J lost 3, with 7 bases in between. Germline V gives CDR1 KGHDR, CDR2 SFDVKD. The CDR3 has 14 residues. CDR3 amino acids: CATSDGAYTGELFF. The CDR3 DNA reads TGTGCCACCAGTGATGGAGCGTACACCGGGGAGCTGTTTTTT.

This clonotype occurred a few times. This chain links TRBV20-1 with TRBJ1-2, with D perhaps TRBD1 (6 bases). In germline, CDR1 is DFQATT, CDR2 SNEGSKA (reference sequence). The CDR3 contains 13 residues. V lost 0 bases, J lost 4 bases, and 9 bases lay in between. DNA of the CDR3: TGCAGTGCTAGAGAGGAACAGGGCTATGGCTACACCTTC. This gives the protein CSAREEQGYGYTF.

This clonotype occurred a few times. This chain uses TRBV20-1 with TRBJ1-5; TRBD1 might be the D (5 bases). The CDR3 spans 16 residues. Trimming removed 0 bases from V and 7 bases from J, with 19 bases in between. The germline gives CDR1 DFQATT, CDR2 SNEGSKA (reference sequence). The DNA of the CDR3 is TGCAGTGCTAGAGATCGTCGGACACAGGCTTACCAGCCCCAGCATTTT. This sequence encodes CSARDRRTQAYQPQHF.

This clonotype came up a few times. The chain has TRBV20-1 and TRBJ2-1, with a tentative D call TRBD2 (7 bases). Between the trimmed V and J ends, which lost 3 bases and 3 bases, there was a span of 15 bases. The CDR3 has 15 residues. Germline lookup yields CDR1 DFQATT and CDR2 SNEGSKA (reference sequence). The DNA for the CDR3 is TGCAGTGCTAGGGGGAGGGGGGAGAGCTACAATGAGCAGTTCTTC. Translation: CSARGRGESYNEQFF.

V usage is TRBV15 and J usage is TRBJ1-2; D is uncertain. This CDR3 contains 13 residues. The ends were cut back, 1 base at V and 6 bases at J, with 9 bases in the middle. Germline V lookup: CDR1 LNHNV, CDR2 YYDKDF (reference sequence). The DNA of the CDR3 is TGTGCCACCAGCAGAGCCTACACAGATGGCTACACCTTC. It specifies CATSRAYTDGYTF. Drawing the rest from reference TRBV15 and TRBJ1-2, the complete variable domain is DAMVIQNPRYQVTQFGKPVTLSCSQTLNHNVMYWYQQKSSQAPKLLFHYYDKDFNNEADTPDNFQSRRPNTSFCFLDIRSPGLGDTAMYLCATSRAYTDGYTFGSGTRLTVV.

The chain carries TRBV7-2 and TRBJ2-1, with D possibly being TRBD1 (5 bases). The CDR3 is 14 residues long. The V and J ends lost 3 bases and 15 bases respectively, with 21 bases between them. Germline CDR1 and CDR2: SGHTA and FQGNSA. CDR3 bases: TGTGCCAGCAGCTTGGGGTTTTCTAGGGGTCGGAGGTTCTTC. As protein: CASSLGFSRGRRFF.

V usage is TRBV7-9 and J usage is TRBJ2-7; perhaps TRBD2 as D (5 bases). CDR3 length: 15 residues. Germline CDR1 SEHNR, CDR2 FQNEAQ (reference sequence). The ends were cut back, 2 bases at V and 0 bases at J, with 11 bases in the middle. In DNA form, the CDR3 reads TGTGCCAGCAGCTTACCTAGCCGGGGCTCCTACGAGCAGTACTTC. Its translation is CASSLPSRGSYEQYF. The complete variable domain, with remaining parts taken from reference TRBV7-9 and TRBJ2-7, reads DTGVSQNPRHKITKRGQNVTFRCDPISEHNRLYWYRQTLGQGPEFLTYFQNEAQLEKSRLLSDRFSAERPKGSFSTLEIQRTEQGDSAMYLCASSLPSRGSYEQYFGPGTRLTVT.

The chain is built from TRBV6-1 and TRBJ2-1; 10 bases match TRBD1. Germline trimming cut 6 bases from V and 7 bases from J; bases unmatched to any gene: 9. The CDR3 extends over 15 amino acids. CDR1 MNHNS and CDR2 SASEGT come from the germline V gene. The DNA of the CDR3 is TGTGCCAGCAGCCCAACGGACAGGGGGTGGAATGAGCAGTTCTTC. It encodes CASSPTDRGWNEQFF.

The chain uses TRBV10-2 and TRBJ2-5; D is unclear. The CDR3 totals 12 residues. Looked up from germline, CDR1 is WSHSY and CDR2 is SAAADI. V was clipped by 3 bases and J by 4 bases, with 6 bases between them. The CDR3 region is CASSELGETQYF. For the CDR3, the DNA is TGCGCCAGCAGTGAATTGGGAGAGACCCAGTACTTC.